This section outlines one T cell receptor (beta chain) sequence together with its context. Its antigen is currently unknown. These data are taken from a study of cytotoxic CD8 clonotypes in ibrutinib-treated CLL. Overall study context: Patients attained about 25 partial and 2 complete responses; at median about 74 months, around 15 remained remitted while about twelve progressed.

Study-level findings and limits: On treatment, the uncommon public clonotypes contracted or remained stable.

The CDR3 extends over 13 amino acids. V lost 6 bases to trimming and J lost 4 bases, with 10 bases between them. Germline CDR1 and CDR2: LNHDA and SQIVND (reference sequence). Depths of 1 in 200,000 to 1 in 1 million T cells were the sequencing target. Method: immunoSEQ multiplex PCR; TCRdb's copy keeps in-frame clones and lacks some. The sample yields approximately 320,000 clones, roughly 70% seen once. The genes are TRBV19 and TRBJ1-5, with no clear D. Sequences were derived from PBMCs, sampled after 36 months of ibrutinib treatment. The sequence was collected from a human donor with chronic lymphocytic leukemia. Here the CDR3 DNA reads TGTGCCAGTAGATGGGGTGGAAATCAGCCCCAGCATTTT. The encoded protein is CASRWGGNQPQHF.